A single sample gave rise to the 5 T cell receptor beta chains below, sequenced in a study of T cell responses to AZD1222 COVID-19 vaccine. The table came from immunoSEQ multiplex PCR; TCRdb's copy has only in-frame clones and leaves some out. The sample holds 120,000 to 150,000 clones, about 89% seen once. The source material was peripheral blood, sampled on day 0 of MenACWY control vaccination. These receptors were collected from an adult in good health.

The rearrangement uses TRBV5-1 and TRBJ1-2; D is unclear. Between the trimmed V and J ends, which lost 0 bases and 1 base, there was a span of 7 bases. The germline CDR1 and CDR2 sequences are SGHRS and YFSETQ. CDR3 length equals 14 residues. CDR3 nucleotide sequence: TGCGCCAGCAGCTTGGGGTCCCTTAACTATGGCTACACCTTC. Its protein product is CASSLGSLNYGYTF.

The V and J genes are TRBV20-1 and TRBJ2-1, with D perhaps TRBD2 (7 bases). CDR3 length equals 14 residues. The germline V gene has CDR1 DFQATT and CDR2 SNEGSKA (reference sequence). V was trimmed by 3 bases and J by 7 bases, leaving 16 bases between them. The CDR3 protein is CSASVGGLNNEQFF. CDR3 bases: TGCAGTGCTAGTGTCGGGGGGCTTAATAATGAGCAGTTCTTC.

The chain links TRBV20-1 to TRBJ1-4; possibly TRBD1 for D (6 bases). V was cut by 3 bases and J by 8 bases, with 16 bases left in between. The germline CDR1 and CDR2 sequences are DFQATT and SNEGSKA (reference sequence). This CDR3 spans 14 amino acids. The CDR3 protein is CSASGIRGGEKLFF. In nucleotides, the CDR3 is TGCAGTGCTAGTGGTATCAGGGGAGGAGAAAAACTGTTTTTT.

The gene calls are TRBV20-1 and TRBJ2-5; the match to TRBD2 covers 8 bases. CDR1 is DFQATT and CDR2 is SNEGSKA in the germline V gene (reference sequence). This CDR3 region has 17 residues. V shed 3 bases, J shed 7 bases, and the junction held 19 bases outside the gene matches. Here the CDR3 DNA reads TGCAGTGCTAGTCCCCCGGGACTAGAGGTAGCGGAAGCGACCCAGTACTTC. Translated, it gives CSASPPGLEVAEATQYF.

This chain links TRBV28 with TRBJ2-1; 7 positions agree with TRBD1. The V segment lost 6 bases and the J segment 1 base; nucleotides outside the gene matches: 9. CDR1 is MDHEN and CDR2 is SYDVKM in the germline V gene. The CDR3 spans 16 residues. The CDR3 here is CASRSSGTASYNEQFF. The CDR3 DNA reads as TGTGCCAGCAGGTCCTCCGGGACAGCTTCCTACAATGAGCAGTTCTTC.